Listed below are T cell receptor beta chains from one sample, sequenced in a study of monozygotic twins with inflammatory bowel disease. Reanalyzing the 5' RACE reads, TCRdb keeps one entry per CDR3 protein, without DNA. The repertoire table contains about 130,000 distinct CDR3 sequences. Sequenced sample: blood. These receptors were taken from a human donor with ulcerative colitis or Crohn's disease, or a healthy co-twin of an affected twin (not recorded which). CDR3s include the opening cysteine and the closing phenylalanine or tryptophan. Each record gives: V gene, J gene, CDR3 protein.

v_gene: TRBV20-1; j_gene: TRBJ1-1; CDR3aa: CSAQKTRHTEAFF
v_gene: TRBV19; j_gene: TRBJ1-2; CDR3aa: CASNAGRPLNYGYTF
v_gene: TRBV6-6; j_gene: TRBJ1-1; CDR3aa: CASRGPGDLGEAFF
v_gene: TRBV28; j_gene: TRBJ2-7; CDR3aa: CASRRRGWVEQYF
v_gene: TRBV25-1; j_gene: TRBJ2-5; CDR3aa: CASSDLSGSERETQYF
v_gene: TRBV30; j_gene: TRBJ2-7; CDR3aa: CAWSKGGGQYF
v_gene: TRBV19; j_gene: TRBJ2-3; CDR3aa: CASSISAGTSGSVADTQYF
v_gene: TRBV7-8; j_gene: TRBJ1-2; CDR3aa: CASSIGGASYGYTF
v_gene: TRBV9; j_gene: TRBJ2-7; CDR3aa: CASSVEGQGVYEQYF
v_gene: TRBV5-5; j_gene: TRBJ1-2; CDR3aa: CASSSQGTDGYTF
v_gene: TRBV20-1; j_gene: TRBJ2-1; CDR3aa: CSAQRRLNYNEQFF
v_gene: TRBV5-1; j_gene: TRBJ2-1; CDR3aa: CASTSRGDGYNEQFF